The clone carrying this T cell receptor beta chain has a single count. Its antigen is unknown. Of the isolated RNA, all was reverse transcribed, and so the sequenced material was expressed TCRB transcripts. Profiled with immunoSEQ multiplex PCR; TCRdb holds only in-frame clones, not every one. Of roughly 310,000 clones listed, 9.5% to 11% are singletons. The data are from a study of beta chain features in type 1 diabetes. The ends were cut back, 3 bases at V and 6 bases at J, with 15 bases in the middle. Germline CDR1 is WSHSY and CDR2 is SAAADI. CDR3 length: 14 amino acids. Whole-study findings and limits: Amplification by PCR could prefer shorter templates, with the same effect in patients and controls.

The genes are TRBV10-2 and TRBJ2-7; D possibly corresponds to TRBD2 (6 bases). Sequenced: naive CD4+ T cells from blood. The TCR comes from a woman aged 25 to 39 in good health. In DNA form, the CDR3 reads TGCGCCAGCAGTGACGCTAGCGCGGTGTTCGAGCAGTACTTC. Residues: CASSDASAVFEQYF.